What follows describes a single T cell receptor beta chain. Its antigen is unknown. The data originate from a study of graft-versus-host responses after intestinal transplantation. General observations from the study: An association linked early post-transplant HvG declines with peak circulating GvH clone levels.

Data came from immunoSEQ multiplex PCR; TCRdb stores just in-frame clones and leaves some out. The top ten hold roughly 0.37% of the sample, which has 75,000 to 90,000 clones, approximately 91% seen once. This TCR was recovered from a human donor who received an intestinal transplant. The sequences come from unstimulated CD4+ T cells sorted from spleen or lymph node cells, collected before intestinal transplant.

The CDR3 sequence: CASSVQGLSGNTIYF. The CDR3 DNA reads as TGTGCCAGCAGTGTCCAGGGCCTCTCTGGAAACACCATATATTTT. The J gene is TRBJ1-3, the V gene TRBV25-1; a possible D gene is TRBD1 (5 bases). Per the germline V gene, CDR1 is MGHDK and CDR2 is SYGVNS. The CDR3 runs to 15 residues. Trimming left V 4 bases short and J 0 bases short, with 10 bases between.